This T cell receptor (beta chain) was profiled in a study of shared clonotypes between healthy human individuals. Profiling relied on immunoSEQ multiplex PCR, and the TCRdb table lists in-frame clones only, not all of them. Of around 2,000,000 clones in the sample, over 85% were seen once. Findings and limits, study-wide: Despite large depth, rarefaction showed incomplete sorted-subset sequencing.

This CDR3 has 14 amino acids. CDR1 is SGHVS and CDR2 is FQNEAQ in the germline V gene. The V gene end was trimmed by 5 bases and the J gene end by 4 bases; junction bases not matched to a gene: 6. Terminally differentiated effector memory CD45RA+ cells were excluded from the naive CD8 cells, which were CD45RO-negative and positively selected for CCR7. Remarks on this clone: Its antigen is still unknown.

The sequencing input was naive CD8+ T cells sorted from blood. This receptor was taken from a man in his late teens or twenties in good health. This chain connects TRBV7-8 to TRBJ1-2; TRBD1 aligns across 8 bases. CDR3 sequence (DNA): TGTGCCAGCAGCATAACCGGGACAGGCTATGGCTACACCTTC. Residues: CASSITGTGYGYTF. Full variable domain (remainder filled in from reference TRBV7-8 and TRBJ1-2): GAGVSQSPRYKVAKRGQDVALRCDPISGHVSLFWYQQALGQGPEFLTYFQNEAQLDKSGLPSDRFFAERPEGSVSTLKIQRTQQEDSAVYLCASSITGTGYGYTFGSGTRLTVV.